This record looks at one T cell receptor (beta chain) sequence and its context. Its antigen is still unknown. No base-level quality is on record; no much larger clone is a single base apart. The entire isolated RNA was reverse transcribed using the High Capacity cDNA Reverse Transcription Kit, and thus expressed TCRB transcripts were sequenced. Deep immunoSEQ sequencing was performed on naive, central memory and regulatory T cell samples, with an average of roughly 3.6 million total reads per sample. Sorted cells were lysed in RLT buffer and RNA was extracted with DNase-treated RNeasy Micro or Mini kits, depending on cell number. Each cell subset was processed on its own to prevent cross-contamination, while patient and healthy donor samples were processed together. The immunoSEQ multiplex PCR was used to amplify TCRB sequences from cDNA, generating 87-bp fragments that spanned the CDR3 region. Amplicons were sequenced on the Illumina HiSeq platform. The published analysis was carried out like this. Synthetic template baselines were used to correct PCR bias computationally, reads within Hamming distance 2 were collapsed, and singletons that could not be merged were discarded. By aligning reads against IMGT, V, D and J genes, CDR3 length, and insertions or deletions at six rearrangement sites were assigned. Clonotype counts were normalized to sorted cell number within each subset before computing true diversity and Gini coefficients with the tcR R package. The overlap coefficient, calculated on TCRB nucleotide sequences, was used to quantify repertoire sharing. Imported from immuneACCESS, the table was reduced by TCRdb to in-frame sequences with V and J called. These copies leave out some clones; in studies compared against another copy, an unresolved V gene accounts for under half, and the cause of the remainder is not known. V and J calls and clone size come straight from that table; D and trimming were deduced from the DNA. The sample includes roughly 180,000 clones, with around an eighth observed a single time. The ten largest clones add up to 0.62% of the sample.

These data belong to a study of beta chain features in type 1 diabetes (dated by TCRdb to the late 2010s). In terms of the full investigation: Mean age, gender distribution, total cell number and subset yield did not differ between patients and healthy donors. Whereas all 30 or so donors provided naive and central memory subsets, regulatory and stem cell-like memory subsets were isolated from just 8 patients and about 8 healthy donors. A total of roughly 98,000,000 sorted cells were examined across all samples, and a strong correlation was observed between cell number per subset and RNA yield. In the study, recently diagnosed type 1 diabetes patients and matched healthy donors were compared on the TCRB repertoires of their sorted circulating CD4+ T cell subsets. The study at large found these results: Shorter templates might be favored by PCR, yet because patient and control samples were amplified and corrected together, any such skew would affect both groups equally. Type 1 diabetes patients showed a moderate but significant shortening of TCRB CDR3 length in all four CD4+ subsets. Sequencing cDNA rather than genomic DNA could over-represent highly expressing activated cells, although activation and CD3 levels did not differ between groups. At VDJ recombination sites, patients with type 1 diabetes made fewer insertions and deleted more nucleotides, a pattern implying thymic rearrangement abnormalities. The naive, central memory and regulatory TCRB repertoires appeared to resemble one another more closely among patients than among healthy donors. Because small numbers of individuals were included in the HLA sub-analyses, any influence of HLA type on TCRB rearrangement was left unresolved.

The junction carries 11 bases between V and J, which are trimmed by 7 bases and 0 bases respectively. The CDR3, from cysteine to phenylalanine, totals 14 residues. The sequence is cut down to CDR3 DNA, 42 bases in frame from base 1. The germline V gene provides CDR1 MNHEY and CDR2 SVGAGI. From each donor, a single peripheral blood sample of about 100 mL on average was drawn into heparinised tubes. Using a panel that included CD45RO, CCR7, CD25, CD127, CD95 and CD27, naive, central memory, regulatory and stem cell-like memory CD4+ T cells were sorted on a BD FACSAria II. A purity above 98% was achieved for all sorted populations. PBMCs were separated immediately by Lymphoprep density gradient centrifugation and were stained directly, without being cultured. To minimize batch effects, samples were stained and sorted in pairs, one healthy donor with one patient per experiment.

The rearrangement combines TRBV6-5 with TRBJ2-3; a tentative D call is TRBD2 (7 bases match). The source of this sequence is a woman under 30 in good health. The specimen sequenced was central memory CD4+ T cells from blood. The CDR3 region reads CASKGGSSTDTQYF. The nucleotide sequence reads TGTGCCAGCAAGGGGGGGTCTAGCACAGATACGCAGTATTTT.